A single sample gave rise to the 25 T cell receptor beta chains below, sequenced in a study of identical twins. Each CDR3 protein is one row after TCRdb ran MiXCR on the 5' RACE reads. The sample holds about 490,000 distinct CDR3 sequences, 12% to 15% seen once. This same sample was also taken into another study, of yellow fever vaccine responses in identical twins.

Sequencing used CD4+ T cells sorted from blood. Receptor source: a woman between 18 and 29 years old in good health.

This clonotype was seen a handful of times. V usage is TRBV6-5 and J usage is TRBJ1-5, with D perhaps TRBD1 (5 bases). The germline V gene encodes CDR1 MNHEY and CDR2 SVGAGI. The CDR3 is 14 amino acids. V dropped 2 bases and J dropped 6 bases, with 11 bases sitting between them. CDR3 nucleotide sequence: TGTGCCAGCAGTTACCGGGGGGATGGTCAGCCCCAGCATTTT. This codes for CASSYRGDGQPQHF.

The chain joins TRBV6-5 to TRBJ2-5; D uncertain. Looked up from germline, CDR1 is MNHEY and CDR2 is SVGAGI. Trimming left V 0 bases short and J 5 bases short, with 13 bases between. CDR3 size: 15 residues. CDR3 residues: CASSYSAGLGETQYF. DNA for the CDR3: TGTGCCAGCAGTTACTCTGCTGGGCTCGGGGAGACCCAGTACTTC.

In its sample, this clonotype was seen a few times. This sequence joins TRBV19 and TRBJ2-4; D uncertain. In germline, CDR1 is LNHDA, CDR2 SQIVND (reference sequence). The ends were cut back, 7 bases at V and 0 bases at J, with 10 bases in the middle. The CDR3 extends over 14 amino acids. The CDR3 nucleotides read TGTGCCAGTACCCTTACCATAGCCAAAAACATTCAGTACTTC. Amino acid sequence: CASTLTIAKNIQYF.

The rearrangement uses TRBV20-1 and TRBJ2-1, with no clear D. V was shortened by 6 bases and J by 0 bases, with 18 bases between the two germline ends. This CDR3 spans 16 amino acids. The V gene's germline CDR1 is DFQATT and CDR2 SNEGSKA (reference sequence). CDR3 sequence: CSAPQPTPSSYNEQFF. DNA for the CDR3: TGCAGTGCCCCCCAACCGACCCCCAGCTCCTACAATGAGCAGTTCTTC.

This sequence joins TRBV12-3 or TRBV12-4 and TRBJ1-1; 9 positions agree with TRBD1. This CDR3 is 11 amino acids long. The junction had 4 bases not matched to a gene; V was cut back by 8 bases and J by 9 bases. DNA for the CDR3: TGTGCCAGCGCTACAGGGGGCCAAGCTTTCTTT. Translation gives CASATGGQAFF.

This clonotype showed up just a few times. The genes are TRBV5-1 and TRBJ2-5; D possibly corresponds to TRBD2 (6 bases). This CDR3 has 14 residues. CDR1 and CDR2 from the germline V gene are SGHRS and YFSETQ. V lost 0 bases and J 3 bases, leaving 9 bases between the germline ends. CDR3 protein: CASSLARREETQYF. Here the CDR3 DNA reads TGCGCCAGCAGCTTGGCGCGGAGGGAAGAGACCCAGTACTTC. The full variable domain, in which reference TRBV5-1 and TRBJ2-5 provide the parts outside the CDR3, is KAGVTQTPRYLIKTRGQQVTLSCSPISGHRSVSWYQQTPGQGLQFLFEYFSETQRNKGNFPGRFSGRQFSNSRSEMNVSTLELGDSALYLCASSLARREETQYFGPGTRLLVL.

This clonotype was seen a few times. The rearrangement uses TRBV10-3 and TRBJ1-1; D call uncertain. Germline CDR1 and CDR2: ENHRY and SYGVKD. CDR3 length: 16 amino acids. Trimming shortened V by 5 bases and J by 0 bases, and 16 bases separated the two germline ends. The CDR3: CAISPTGSEVNTEAFF. The CDR3 DNA is TGTGCCATCAGTCCTACCGGGTCCGAGGTGAACACTGAAGCTTTCTTT.

CDR3 protein: CASSSSGSPVDTQYF. In DNA, the CDR3 is TGCGCCAGCAGCTCTAGCGGGAGTCCGGTAGATACGCAGTATTTT. V gene TRBV5-1 combines with J gene TRBJ2-3; 10 bases map to TRBD2. Germline V gene sequence: CDR1 SGHRS, CDR2 YFSETQ. The CDR3 has 15 amino acids. V shed 3 bases, J shed 5 bases, and the junction held 6 bases outside the gene matches.

The V gene is TRBV20-1, the J gene TRBJ2-4, with 12 bases lining up with TRBD1. Germline V gene lookup returns CDR1 DFQATT and CDR2 SNEGSKA (reference sequence). Germline trimming cut 3 bases from V and 1 base from J; bases unmatched to any gene: 1. This CDR3 is built from 15 residues. CDR3 in DNA: TGCAGTGCTAGGGGACAGGGGGCGGCCAAAAACATTCAGTACTTC. Protein sequence: CSARGQGAAKNIQYF.

This clonotype was detected a few times. V and J are TRBV6-5 and TRBJ2-7; D is uncertain. The V gene lost 0 bases and the J gene lost 1 base, with 7 bases spanning the gap. This CDR3 is 14 amino acids long. Germline loops: CDR1 MNHEY, CDR2 SVGAGI. The CDR3: CASSYSIGSYEQYV. CDR3 sequence (DNA): TGTGCCAGCAGTTACTCGATCGGATCCTACGAGCAGTACGTC.

This clonotype has a handful of counts. This chain connects TRBV25-1 to TRBJ2-2, with D possibly being TRBD2 (6 bases). Trimming shortened V by 3 bases and J by 7 bases, and 12 bases separated the two germline ends. This CDR3 is 14 amino acids long. Germline CDR1 and CDR2: MGHDK and SYGVNS. The CDR3 sequence: CASSETWRGGELFF. In DNA form, the CDR3 reads TGTGCCAGCAGTGAGACCTGGCGGGGCGGGGAGCTGTTTTTT.

V is TRBV3-1 and J is TRBJ1-2; tentatively, D is TRBD1 (6 bases). Between the trimmed V and J ends, which lost 5 bases and 7 bases, there was a span of 14 bases. This CDR3 spans 13 amino acids. From germline, CDR1 is LGHDT and CDR2 YNNKEL (reference sequence). CDR3 region: CASSTRGRSGYTF. CDR3 DNA sequence: TGTGCCAGCAGCACCAGGGGAAGAAGTGGCTACACCTTC.

This clonotype turned up a few times. The gene calls are TRBV24-1 and TRBJ2-1; 9 nucleotides match TRBD1. The germline V gene has CDR1 KGHDR and CDR2 SFDVKD. The CDR3 sequence is 16 residues long. J was trimmed by 0 bases and V by 4 bases; bases with no gene match: 3. The CDR3 is CATSDQTGGSYNEQFF. The CDR3, as DNA: TGTGCCACCAGTGACCAGACAGGGGGCTCCTACAATGAGCAGTTCTTC.

This clonotype has a handful of counts. The V call is TRBV6-5, the J call TRBJ1-1; 12 nucleotides match TRBD1. Germline V gives CDR1 MNHEY, CDR2 SVGAGI. The CDR3 totals 18 residues. J was trimmed by 10 bases and V by 0 bases; bases with no gene match: 15. The CDR3 region is CASSYSSGTGGAGSGAFF. The CDR3 coding sequence is TGTGCCAGCAGTTACTCGAGCGGGACAGGGGGCGCAGGGTCTGGAGCTTTCTTT.

This clonotype was recorded a few times. J is TRBJ1-5 and V is TRBV4-1, with 8 positions matching TRBD1. J gave up 0 bases and V 0 bases, and 1 base lay outside the gene matches. CDR3 length: 16 amino acids. Per germline, CDR1 MGHRA and CDR2 YSYEKL. The CDR3 bases are TGCGCCAGCAGCCAAGAAGGACAGGGTAGCAATCAGCCCCAGCATTTT. Translated, it gives CASSQEGQGSNQPQHF.

In this sample, this clonotype turned up a few times. The chain uses TRBV5-1 and TRBJ2-1, with 8 bases that match TRBD2. The germline V gene has CDR1 SGHRS and CDR2 YFSETQ. V was clipped by 4 bases and J by 5 bases; unmatched bases: 14. This CDR3 contains 17 residues. As DNA, the CDR3 is TGCGCCAGCAGCCGGAAAGGCGGGACTAGTCGGAACAATGAGCAGTTCTTC. This codes for CASSRKGGTSRNNEQFF.

This clonotype was seen many times. The V gene is TRBV6-1, the J gene TRBJ1-2, with D possibly TRBD1 on 5 matching bases. The CDR3 contains 14 residues. Between the trimmed V and J ends, which lost 5 bases and 2 bases, there was a span of 12 bases. Germline V gene sequence: CDR1 MNHNS, CDR2 SASEGT. The CDR3 sequence: CASSRDGTNYGYTF. The CDR3, as DNA: TGTGCCAGCAGTAGGGACGGGACGAACTATGGCTACACCTTC.

This clonotype was counted only a few times. This chain links TRBV10-3 with TRBJ1-2; D ambiguous. Germline CDR1 is ENHRY and CDR2 is SYGVKD. The CDR3 runs 14 residues. With 3 bases removed from V and 0 bases from J, the gap between germline ends came to 8 bases. The CDR3: CAISELATNYGYTF. In DNA form, the CDR3 reads TGTGCCATCAGTGAATTAGCTACTAACTATGGCTACACCTTC.

This clonotype has ten or more counts. The V and J genes are TRBV7-9 and TRBJ2-7; D unresolved. Germline-derived CDR1 and CDR2 are SEHNR and FQNEAQ (reference sequence). V gave up 1 base and J gave up 4 bases, with 5 bases separating them. The CDR3 is 12 amino acids. CDR3 protein: CASSLGMYEQYV. The CDR3 nucleotides are TGTGCCAGCAGCTTAGGCATGTACGAGCAGTACGTC.

This clonotype was observed a few times. The genes are TRBV29-1 and TRBJ1-3; 7 bases are a match to TRBD1. The length of the CDR3 is 13 residues. The ends lost 7 bases at V and 1 base at J; junction bases unmatched: 4. Germline V gene sequence: CDR1 SQVTM, CDR2 ANQGSEA. CDR3 coding DNA: TGCAGCGCCACGGACAGGTCTGGAAACACCATATATTTT. This encodes CSATDRSGNTIYF.

CDR3 nucleotides: TGTGCCAGCAGCTTGGATTGGGGAAACACCATATATTTT. Its protein is CASSLDWGNTIYF. The chain recombines TRBV5-5 with TRBJ1-3; no reliable D call. In germline, CDR1 is SGHKS, CDR2 YYEKEE (reference sequence). This CDR3 region has 13 residues. Between the trimmed V and J ends, which lost 0 bases and 4 bases, there was a span of 5 bases.

The V and J genes are TRBV7-6 and TRBJ2-5, with a weak D call TRBD1 (6 bases). V lost 5 bases and J lost 3, with 13 bases in between. The CDR3 runs to 14 residues. The V gene's germline CDR1 is SGHVS and CDR2 FNYEAQ. DNA of the CDR3: TGTGCCAGCAGCCTTGGGGGCCTGAAAGAGACCCAGTACTTC. This sequence encodes CASSLGGLKETQYF.

The gene calls are TRBV6-1 and TRBJ1-1, with no clear D. The CDR3 extends over 13 amino acids. Germline values: CDR1 MNHNS, CDR2 SASEGT. V was pared by 6 bases and J by 10 bases, with 18 bases between. This chain's CDR3 is CASSRVANEAAFF. The CDR3 DNA reads as TGTGCCAGCAGCCGAGTAGCCAACGAGGCAGCTTTCTTT.

In its sample, this clonotype was seen a few times. V gene TRBV5-1 combines with J gene TRBJ1-2; 8 nucleotides align to TRBD1. V gave up 5 bases and J gave up 0 bases; unmatched junction bases: 6. The CDR3 sequence is 15 residues long. Germline-derived CDR1 and CDR2 are SGHRS and YFSETQ. The CDR3 sequence: CASRPGQEPNYGYTF. In DNA, the CDR3 is TGCGCCAGCAGACCGGGACAGGAGCCTAACTATGGCTACACCTTC.

This clonotype was seen a few times. The chain couples TRBV20-1 to TRBJ2-1; 10 positions match TRBD2. The CDR3 runs 16 residues. Germline CDR1 reads DFQATT; CDR2 reads SNEGSKA (reference sequence). V was pared by 1 base and J by 4 bases, with 7 bases of the junction left unmatched. The CDR3 bases are TGCAGTGCTAGAGCCCGGGGACTAGCGCTATACAATGAGCAGTTCTTC. It yields the protein CSARARGLALYNEQFF.